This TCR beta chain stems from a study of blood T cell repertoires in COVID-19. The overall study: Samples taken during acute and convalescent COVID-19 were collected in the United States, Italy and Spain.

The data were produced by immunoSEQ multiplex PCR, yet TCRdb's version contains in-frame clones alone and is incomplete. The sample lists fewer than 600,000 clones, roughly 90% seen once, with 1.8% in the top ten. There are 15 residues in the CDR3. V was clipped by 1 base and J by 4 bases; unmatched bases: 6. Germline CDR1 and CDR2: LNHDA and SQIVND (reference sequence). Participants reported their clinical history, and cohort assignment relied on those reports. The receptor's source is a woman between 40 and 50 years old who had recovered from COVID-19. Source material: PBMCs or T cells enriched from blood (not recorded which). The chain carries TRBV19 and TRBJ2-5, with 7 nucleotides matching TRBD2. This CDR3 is CASSIGAGRGETQYF. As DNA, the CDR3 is TGTGCCAGTAGTATAGGGGCAGGGAGGGGAGAGACCCAGTACTTC.